These 18 T cell receptor beta chains originate from one sample sequenced in a study of cytotoxic CD8 clonotypes in ibrutinib-treated CLL (dated by TCRdb to about 2021). Libraries came from the immunoSEQ multiplex PCR assay. The source is immuneACCESS, and TCRdb retained only in-frame sequences with V and J called. Part of the clones is not carried over; for the studies checked, unresolved V genes explain less than half of this, and the remainder is unexplained. For this sample the table gives approximately 45,000 clones, of which 60% to 80% were detected only once. The ten largest clones represent about 13% of the sample. Read against the paper, the sample's time point label means: about a year on ibrutinib. The source material was PBMCs, sampled after 12 months of ibrutinib treatment. These TCRs come from a human donor with chronic lymphocytic leukemia.

The chain has TRBV11-3 and TRBJ2-2; D is perhaps TRBD1 (5 bases). The CDR3 contains 16 residues. The germline V and J ends were trimmed by 3 bases and 4 bases, with 15 bases remaining between them. CDR1 and CDR2 (germline): SGHNT, YENEEA. CDR3 in DNA: TGTGCCAGCAGCTTGGGGCAGGGAAGTAGCACCGGGGAGCTGTTTTTT. This codes for CASSLGQGSSTGELFF.

The CDR3 DNA reads as TGTGCCAGCAGCGTAGGCCTTTCAGACACTGAAGCTTTCTTT. Translated: CASSVGLSDTEAFF. V and J are TRBV9 and TRBJ1-1; D is undetermined. Trimming took off 0 bases at V and 3 bases at J, with 9 bases between the two ends. In germline, CDR1 is SGDLS, CDR2 YYNGEE. This CDR3 comprises 14 residues.

The CDR3 sequence is CASSNSPNAGELFF. The CDR3, as DNA: TGTGCCAGCAGTAACTCTCCAAATGCGGGGGAGCTGTTTTTT. The chain couples TRBV2 to TRBJ2-2; unclear D gene. Per germline, CDR1 SNHLY and CDR2 FYNNEI. The CDR3 extends over 14 amino acids. Trimming stripped 5 bases from V and 8 bases from J, with 15 bases between. Based on the CDR3 plus reference TRBV2 and TRBJ2-2, the full variable domain is EPEVTQTPSHQVTQMGQEVILRCVPISNHLYFYWYRQILGQKVEFLVSFYNNEISEKSEIFDDQFSVERPDGSNFTLKIRSTKLEDSAMYFCASSNSPNAGELFFGEGSRLTVL.

In its sample, this clone was seen a few times. The V and J genes are TRBV18 and TRBJ1-6; 7 nucleotides align to TRBD1. In germline, CDR1 is KGHSH, CDR2 LQKENI. J gave up 0 bases and V 1 base, and 6 bases lay outside the gene matches. This CDR3 has 18 residues. CDR3 region: CASSPRNRGSSYNSPLHF. CDR3 coding DNA: TGTGCCAGCTCACCACGGAACAGGGGAAGCTCCTATAATTCACCCCTCCACTTT.

This chain uses TRBV19 with TRBJ1-3, with D uncertain. There are 18 residues in the CDR3. The germline V gene encodes CDR1 LNHDA and CDR2 SQIVND (reference sequence). V lost 5 bases to trimming and J lost 6 bases, with 26 bases between them. This CDR3 reads CASSETRFGRTAENTIYF. As DNA, the CDR3 is TGTGCCAGTAGTGAGACCCGTTTTGGGAGAACTGCGGAAAACACCATATATTTT.

Concerning this clone itself: The sample holds other DNA sequences that translate to the same CDR3. The chain uses TRBV9 and TRBJ2-1; D unresolved. CDR1 is SGDLS, CDR2 YYNGEE, per germline. Between the trimmed V and J ends, which lost 0 bases and 0 bases, there was a span of 7 bases. This CDR3 spans 15 amino acids. The CDR3 sequence: CASSVEGFSYNEQFF. The CDR3 coding sequence is TGTGCCAGCAGCGTAGAGGGTTTCTCCTACAATGAGCAGTTCTTC.

This chain links TRBV5-1 with TRBJ2-3; TRBD1 matches 7 bases. V lost 4 bases, J lost 1 base, and 9 bases stayed unmatched. In germline, CDR1 is SGHRS, CDR2 YFSETQ. The CDR3 is 16 residues long. CDR3 DNA sequence: TGCGCCAGCAGCCTACAGGGAAGGGGGCGCACAGATACGCAGTATTTT. This encodes CASSLQGRGRTDTQYF.

This clone was seen a few times. This chain uses TRBV6-1 with TRBJ1-2; TRBD1 agrees at 7 bases. The CDR3 is 15 residues long. CDR1 is MNHNS, CDR2 SASEGT, per germline. Unmatched junction bases numbered 9, after V lost 2 bases and J lost 6 bases. The CDR3 DNA reads as TGTGCCAGCAGTGAAATTAGGACAGGCATTAATGGCTACACCTTC. Translating gives CASSEIRTGINGYTF.

The CDR3 is CAIERGDSTDTQYF. Here the CDR3 DNA reads TGTGCCATCGAGCGAGGGGACAGCACAGATACGCAGTATTTT. This chain links TRBV10-3 with TRBJ2-3; D tentatively reads TRBD1 or TRBD2 (5 bases each). This CDR3 is built from 14 residues. Trimming took off 8 bases at V and 0 bases at J, with 12 bases between the two ends. Germline-derived CDR1 and CDR2 are ENHRY and SYGVKD.

J is TRBJ2-7 and V is TRBV19; D uncertain. This CDR3 comprises 17 residues. V dropped 0 bases and J dropped 2 bases, with 17 bases sitting between them. The germline CDR1 and CDR2 sequences are LNHDA and SQIVND (reference sequence). The DNA for the CDR3 is TGTGCCAGTAGTATAGATCGAACCGCAGGTCTGGCCTACGAGCAGTACTTC. This encodes CASSIDRTAGLAYEQYF.

DNA of the CDR3: TGTGCCAGCTCTGGGGCTAGCGGGTTCACAGATACGCAGTATTTT. This sequence encodes CASSGASGFTDTQYF. The J gene is TRBJ2-3, the V gene TRBV6-1; TRBD2 aligns across 8 bases. After removal of 8 bases from V and 2 bases from J, the junction contained 9 bases not matched to a gene. The germline CDR1 and CDR2 sequences are MNHNS and SASEGT. The CDR3 totals 15 residues.

The chain uses TRBV5-1 and TRBJ2-5; TRBD2 aligns across 9 bases. The germline V gene has CDR1 SGHRS and CDR2 YFSETQ. V lost 7 bases and J lost 9; bases outside the gene matches: 16. The length of the CDR3 is 15 residues. CDR3 region: CASGLIAGGSESQYF. In DNA, the CDR3 is TGCGCCAGCGGACTCATCGCGGGGGGGAGTGAGTCCCAGTACTTC.

About this clone: A junction end diverges from the germline sequence, so it may reflect a read error. The V and J genes are TRBV7-7 and TRBJ2-4; D ambiguous. Germline assignment: CDR1 SSHAT and CDR2 FNYEAQ (reference sequence). The CDR3 loop spans 18 amino acids. CDR3 nucleotide sequence: TGTGCTAGCAGCTTAGCTAGGTCGTCTTCTCGGACCAAAAACATTCAGTACTTC. Amino acid sequence: CASSLARSSSRTKNIQYF.

The rearrangement uses TRBV5-1 and TRBJ1-1, with unresolved D. This CDR3 is 14 amino acids long. V dropped 0 bases and J dropped 7 bases, with 13 bases sitting between them. Germline values: CDR1 SGHRS, CDR2 YFSETQ. The CDR3 DNA reads as TGCGCCAGCAGCTTGGAGGGAGCCGACCGTGAAGCTTTCTTT. Protein: CASSLEGADREAFF.

The chain is built from TRBV7-9 and TRBJ2-7; D uncertain. Germline values: CDR1 SEHNR, CDR2 FQNEAQ (reference sequence). The CDR3 runs to 12 residues. V was shortened by 5 bases and J by 4 bases, with 9 bases between the two germline ends. Written as DNA, the CDR3 is TGTGCCAGCAGCCTTGAGGCTTACGAGCAGTACTTC. Encoded protein: CASSLEAYEQYF.

This chain joins TRBV7-6 and TRBJ1-4, with D maybe TRBD1 (5 bases). CDR3 length: 16 residues. V was pared by 0 bases and J by 2 bases, with 10 bases between. CDR1 and CDR2 from the germline V gene are SGHVS and FNYEAQ. CDR3 sequence reads: CASSLAGGETNEKLFF. As DNA, the CDR3 is TGTGCCAGCAGCTTAGCTGGGGGGGAGACTAATGAAAAACTGTTTTTT.

In DNA form, the CDR3 reads TGTGCCAGCAGTGAGCAACCGGGACAGCCTACCTATGGCTACACCTTC. It codes for CASSEQPGQPTYGYTF. The rearrangement joins TRBV6-4 to TRBJ1-2, with TRBD1 matching over 7 bases. The CDR3 has 16 amino acids. V lost 3 bases to trimming and J lost 4 bases; unmatched junction nucleotides: 11. Germline assignment: CDR1 MRHNA and CDR2 SNTAGT.

The rearrangement links TRBV5-4 to TRBJ1-2; 7 nucleotides match TRBD1. The CDR3 runs 13 residues. Germline CDR1 reads SGHNT; CDR2 reads YYREEE (reference sequence). V lost 4 bases, J lost 2 bases, and 2 bases stayed unmatched. CDR3 DNA: TGTGCCAGCAGCACGGGACAGAACTATGGCTACACCTTC. Amino acid sequence: CASSTGQNYGYTF.